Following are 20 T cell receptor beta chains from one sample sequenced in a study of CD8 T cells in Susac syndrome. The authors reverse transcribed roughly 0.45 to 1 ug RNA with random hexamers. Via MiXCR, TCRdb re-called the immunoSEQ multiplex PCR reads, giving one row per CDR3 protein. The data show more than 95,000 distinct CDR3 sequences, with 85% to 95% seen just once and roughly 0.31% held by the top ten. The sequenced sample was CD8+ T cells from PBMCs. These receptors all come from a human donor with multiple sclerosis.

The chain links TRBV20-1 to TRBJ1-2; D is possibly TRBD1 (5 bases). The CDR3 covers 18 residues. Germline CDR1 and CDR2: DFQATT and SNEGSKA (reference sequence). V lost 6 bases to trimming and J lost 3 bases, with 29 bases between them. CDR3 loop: CSAPVARNRGAVDYGYTF. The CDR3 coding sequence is TGCAGTGCCCCGGTGGCGCGAAATCGTGGGGCGGTTGACTATGGCTACACCTTC.

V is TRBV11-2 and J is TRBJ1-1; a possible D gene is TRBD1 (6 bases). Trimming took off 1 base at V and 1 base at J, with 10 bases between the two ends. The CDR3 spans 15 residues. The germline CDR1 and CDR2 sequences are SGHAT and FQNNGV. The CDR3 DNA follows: TGTGCCAGCAGCTTAGGCCCAGGGGCGAACACTGAAGCTTTCTTT. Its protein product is CASSLGPGANTEAFF.

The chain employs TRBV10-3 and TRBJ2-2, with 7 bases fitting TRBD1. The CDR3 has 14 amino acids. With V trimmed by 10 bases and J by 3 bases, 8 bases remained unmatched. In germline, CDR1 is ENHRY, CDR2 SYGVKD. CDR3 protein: CATSDRMDTGELFF. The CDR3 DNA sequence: TGTGCCACCTCGGACAGGATGGACACCGGGGAGCTGTTTTTT.

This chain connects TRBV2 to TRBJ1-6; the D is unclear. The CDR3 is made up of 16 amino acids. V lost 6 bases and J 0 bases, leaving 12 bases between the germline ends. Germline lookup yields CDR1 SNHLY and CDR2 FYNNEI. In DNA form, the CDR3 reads TGTGCCAGCAGAAGGGCCTCTGCCTCCTATAATTCACCCCTCCACTTT. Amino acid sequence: CASRRASASYNSPLHF.

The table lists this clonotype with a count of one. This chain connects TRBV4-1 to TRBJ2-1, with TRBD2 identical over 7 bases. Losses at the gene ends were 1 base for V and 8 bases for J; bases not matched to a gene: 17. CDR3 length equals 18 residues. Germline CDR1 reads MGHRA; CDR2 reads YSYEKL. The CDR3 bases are TGCGCCAGCAGCCAAGGTTCGATGGGTCGGACTAGATCCTATGAGCAGTTCTTC. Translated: CASSQGSMGRTRSYEQFF.

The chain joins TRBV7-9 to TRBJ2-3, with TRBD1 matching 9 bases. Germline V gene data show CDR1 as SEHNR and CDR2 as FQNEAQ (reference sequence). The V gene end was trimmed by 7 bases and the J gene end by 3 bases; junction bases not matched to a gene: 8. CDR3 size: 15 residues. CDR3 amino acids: CASTLVDRGTDTQYF. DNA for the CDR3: TGTGCCAGCACCCTCGTCGACAGGGGGACAGATACGCAGTATTTT.

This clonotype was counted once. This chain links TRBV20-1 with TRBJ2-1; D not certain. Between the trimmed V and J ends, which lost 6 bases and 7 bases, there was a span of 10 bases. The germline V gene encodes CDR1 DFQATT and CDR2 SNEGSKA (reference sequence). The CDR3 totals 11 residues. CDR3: CSAPEGNEQFF. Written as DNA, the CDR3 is TGCAGTGCCCCCGAAGGGAATGAGCAGTTCTTC.

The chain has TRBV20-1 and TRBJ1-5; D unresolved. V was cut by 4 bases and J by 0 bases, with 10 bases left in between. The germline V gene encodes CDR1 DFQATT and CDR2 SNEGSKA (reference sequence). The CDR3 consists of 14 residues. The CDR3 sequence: CSATDTNSNQPQHF. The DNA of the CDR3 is TGCAGTGCTACAGACACCAATAGCAATCAGCCCCAGCATTTT.

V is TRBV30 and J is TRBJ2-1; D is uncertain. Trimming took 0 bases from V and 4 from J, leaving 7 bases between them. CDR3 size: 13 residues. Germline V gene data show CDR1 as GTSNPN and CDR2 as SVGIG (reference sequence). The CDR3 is CAWSVIDYNEQFF. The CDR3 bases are TGTGCCTGGAGTGTAATAGATTACAATGAGCAGTTCTTC.

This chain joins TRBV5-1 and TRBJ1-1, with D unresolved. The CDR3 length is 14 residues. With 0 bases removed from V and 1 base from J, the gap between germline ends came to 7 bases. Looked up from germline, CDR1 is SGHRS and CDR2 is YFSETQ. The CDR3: CASSLGGSNTEAFF. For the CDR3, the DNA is TGCGCCAGCAGCTTGGGAGGATCGAACACTGAAGCTTTCTTT.

The CDR3 bases are TGTGCCAGCGCTCTCGCGGGAGTGGTGGATGAGCAGTTCTTC. As protein: CASALAGVVDEQFF. The chain recombines TRBV12-3 or TRBV12-4 with TRBJ2-1, with 7 nucleotides matching TRBD2. There are 14 residues in the CDR3. Trimming at V came to 8 bases and at J to 8 bases, leaving 12 bases not matched to a gene.

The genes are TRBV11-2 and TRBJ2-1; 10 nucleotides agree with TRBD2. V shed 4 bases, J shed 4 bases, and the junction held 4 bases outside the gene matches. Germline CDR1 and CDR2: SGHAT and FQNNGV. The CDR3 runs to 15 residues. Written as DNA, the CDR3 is TGTGCCAGCAGCTCACTAGCGGGACGATACAATGAGCAGTTCTTC. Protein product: CASSSLAGRYNEQFF.

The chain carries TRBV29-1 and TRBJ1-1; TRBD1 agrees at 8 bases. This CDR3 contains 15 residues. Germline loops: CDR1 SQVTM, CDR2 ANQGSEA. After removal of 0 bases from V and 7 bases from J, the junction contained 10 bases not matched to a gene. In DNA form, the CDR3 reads TGCAGCGTTGAAGATCTTCGGCAGGGGGCAAATGAAGCTTTCTTT. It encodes CSVEDLRQGANEAFF.

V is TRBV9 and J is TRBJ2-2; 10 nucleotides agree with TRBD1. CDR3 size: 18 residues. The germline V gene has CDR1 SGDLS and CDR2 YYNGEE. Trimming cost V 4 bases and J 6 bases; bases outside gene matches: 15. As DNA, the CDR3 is TGTGCCAGCAGCTACGGGACAGGGGAGGTTTTATTTGCCGGGGAGCTGTTTTTT. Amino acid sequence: CASSYGTGEVLFAGELFF.

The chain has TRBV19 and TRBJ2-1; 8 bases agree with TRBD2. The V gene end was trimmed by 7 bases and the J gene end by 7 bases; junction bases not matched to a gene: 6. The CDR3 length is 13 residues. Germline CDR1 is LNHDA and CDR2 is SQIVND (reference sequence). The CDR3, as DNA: TGTGCCAGTAATCCGGGAGGGCCGAATGAGCAGTTCTTC. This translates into CASNPGGPNEQFF.

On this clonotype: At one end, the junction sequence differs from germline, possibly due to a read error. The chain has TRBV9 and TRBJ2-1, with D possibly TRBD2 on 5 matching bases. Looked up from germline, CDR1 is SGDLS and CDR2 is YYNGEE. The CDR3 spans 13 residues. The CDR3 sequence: CAGSVFGSGEQFF. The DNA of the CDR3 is TGTGCCGGCAGCGTATTTGGGAGCGGTGAGCAGTTCTTC.

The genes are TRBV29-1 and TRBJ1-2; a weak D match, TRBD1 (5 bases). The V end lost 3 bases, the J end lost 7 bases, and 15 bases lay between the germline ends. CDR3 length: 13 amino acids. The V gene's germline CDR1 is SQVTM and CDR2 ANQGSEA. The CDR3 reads CSVDGAGGFGYTF. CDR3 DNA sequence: TGCAGCGTTGACGGGGCGGGTGGGTTTGGCTACACCTTC.

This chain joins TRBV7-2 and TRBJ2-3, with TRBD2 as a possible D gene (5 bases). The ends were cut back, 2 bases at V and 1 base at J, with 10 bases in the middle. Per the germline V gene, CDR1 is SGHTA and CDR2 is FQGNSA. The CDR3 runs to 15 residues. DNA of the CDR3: TGTGCCAGCAGCTTATCGAGGGCCCGCACAGATACGCAGTATTTT. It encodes CASSLSRARTDTQYF.

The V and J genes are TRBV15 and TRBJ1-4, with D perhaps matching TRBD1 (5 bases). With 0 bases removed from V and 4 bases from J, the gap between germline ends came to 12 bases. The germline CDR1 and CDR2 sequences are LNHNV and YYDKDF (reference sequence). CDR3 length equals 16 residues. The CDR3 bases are TGTGCCACCAGCAGAGATCCCGGGGCATTTAATGAAAAACTGTTTTTT. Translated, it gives CATSRDPGAFNEKLFF.

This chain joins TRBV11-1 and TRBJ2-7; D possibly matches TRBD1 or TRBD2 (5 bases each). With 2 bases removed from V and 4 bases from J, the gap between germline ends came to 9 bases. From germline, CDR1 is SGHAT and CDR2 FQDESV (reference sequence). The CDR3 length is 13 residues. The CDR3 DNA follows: TGTGCCAGCAGCTTAAATGGGGGTTACGAGCAGTACGTC. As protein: CASSLNGGYEQYV.